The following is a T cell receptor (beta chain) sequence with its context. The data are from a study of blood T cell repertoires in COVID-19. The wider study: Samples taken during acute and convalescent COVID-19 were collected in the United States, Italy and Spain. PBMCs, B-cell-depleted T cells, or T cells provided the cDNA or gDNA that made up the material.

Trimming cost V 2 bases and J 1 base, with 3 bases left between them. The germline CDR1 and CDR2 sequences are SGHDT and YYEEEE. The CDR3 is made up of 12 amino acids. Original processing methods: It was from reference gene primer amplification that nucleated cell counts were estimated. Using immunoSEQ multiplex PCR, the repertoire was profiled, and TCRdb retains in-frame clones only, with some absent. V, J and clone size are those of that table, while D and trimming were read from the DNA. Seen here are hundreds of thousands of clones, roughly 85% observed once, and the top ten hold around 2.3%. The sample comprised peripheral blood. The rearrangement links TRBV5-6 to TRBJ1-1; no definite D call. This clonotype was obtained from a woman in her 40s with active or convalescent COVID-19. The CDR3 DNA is TGTGCCAGCAGCTTTCAGAACACTGAAGCTTTCTTT. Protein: CASSFQNTEAFF. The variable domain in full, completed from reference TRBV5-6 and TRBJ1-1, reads DAGVTQSPTHLIKTRGQQVTLRCSPKSGHDTVSWYQQALGQGPQFIFQYYEEEERQRGNFPDRFSGHQFPNYSSELNVNALLLGDSALYLCASSFQNTEAFFGQGTRLTVV.